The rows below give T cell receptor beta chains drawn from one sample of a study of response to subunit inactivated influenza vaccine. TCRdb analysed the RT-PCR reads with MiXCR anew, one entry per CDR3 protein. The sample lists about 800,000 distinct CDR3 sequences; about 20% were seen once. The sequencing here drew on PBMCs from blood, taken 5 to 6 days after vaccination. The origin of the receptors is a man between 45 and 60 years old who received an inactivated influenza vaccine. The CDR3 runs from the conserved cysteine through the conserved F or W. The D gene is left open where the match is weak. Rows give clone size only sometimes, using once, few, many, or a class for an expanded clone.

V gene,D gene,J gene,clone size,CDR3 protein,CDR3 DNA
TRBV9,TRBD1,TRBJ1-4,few,CASSGTGYEKLFF,TGTGCCAGCAGCGGGACAGGGTATGAAAAACTGTTTTTT
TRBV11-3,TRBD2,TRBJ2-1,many,CASSSLGPGLAGGPRRNEQFF,TGTGCCAGCAGCTCCCTTGGCCCGGGACTAGCGGGAGGCCCTAGGAGGAATGAGCAGTTCTTC
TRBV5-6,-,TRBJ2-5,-,CASSLVDTGKETQYF,TGTGCCAGCAGCTTGGTTGATACAGGGAAAGAGACCCAGTACTTC
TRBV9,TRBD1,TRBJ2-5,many,CASSVDGTGKETQYF,TGTGCCAGCAGCGTAGATGGGACAGGCAAGGAGACCCAGTACTTC
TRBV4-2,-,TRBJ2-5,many,CASSQGRDQETQYF,TGTGCCAGCAGCCAAGGGAGGGACCAAGAGACCCAGTACTTC
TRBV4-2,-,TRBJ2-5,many,CASSIRAGAQETQYF,TGTGCCAGCAGCATCCGGGCCGGGGCTCAAGAGACCCAGTACTTC
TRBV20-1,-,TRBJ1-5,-,CSARHGNNQPQHF,TGCAGTGCCAGACACGGGAACAATCAGCCCCAGCATTTT
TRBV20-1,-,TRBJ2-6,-,CSARISSGANVLTF,TGCAGTGCCCGGATTAGCTCTGGGGCCAACGTCCTGACTTTC
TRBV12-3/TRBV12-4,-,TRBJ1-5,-,CASSLALKQPQHF,TGTGCCAGCAGTTTAGCACTCAAACAGCCCCAGCATTTT
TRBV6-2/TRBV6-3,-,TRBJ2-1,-,CASSSQVHERFF,TGTGCCAGCAGTAGCCAGGTGCATGAGCGGTTCTTC
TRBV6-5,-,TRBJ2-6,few,CASSYEQGGSGANVLTF,TGTGCCAGCAGTTACGAACAGGGAGGCTCTGGGGCCAACGTCCTGACTTTC
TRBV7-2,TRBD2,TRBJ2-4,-,CASSGQRGGPVNIQYF,TGTGCCAGCAGCGGGCAGCGGGGGGGGCCGGTAAACATTCAGTACTTC
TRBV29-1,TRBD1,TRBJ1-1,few,CSADLGTANTEAFF,TGCAGCGCTGACTTGGGGACAGCGAACACTGAAGCTTTCTTT
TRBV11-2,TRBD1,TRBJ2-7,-,CASTSARWDSPYEQYF,TGTGCCAGCACCTCTGCGCGGTGGGACAGTCCCTACGAGCAGTACTTC
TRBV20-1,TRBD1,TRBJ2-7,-,CSASRDRGQGQYF,TGCAGTGCTAGCCGGGACAGGGGGCAAGGGCAGTACTTC
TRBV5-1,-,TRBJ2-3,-,CASSAATDTQYF,TGCGCCAGCAGCGCAGCCACAGATACGCAGTATTTT
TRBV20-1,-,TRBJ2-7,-,CSAKPASTYEQYF,TGCAGTGCTAAGCCTGCTAGTACCTACGAGCAGTACTTC
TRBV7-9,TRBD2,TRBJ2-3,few,CASSSSGRDTQYF,TGTGCCAGCAGCAGTAGCGGGAGAGATACGCAGTATTTT
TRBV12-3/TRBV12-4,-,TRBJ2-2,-,CASLPNANTGELFF,TGTGCCAGCCTTCCGAACGCGAACACCGGGGAGCTGTTTTTT
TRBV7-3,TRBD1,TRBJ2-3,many,CASSTTGGRTDTQYF,TGTGCCAGCAGCACGACAGGGGGTCGCACAGATACGCAGTATTTT
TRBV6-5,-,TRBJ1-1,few,CASSWELNTEAFF,TGTGCCAGCAGTTGGGAGCTAAACACTGAAGCTTTCTTT
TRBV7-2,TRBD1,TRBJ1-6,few,CASSLAGGNNSPLHF,TGTGCCAGCAGCTTAGCAGGGGGCAATAATTCACCCCTCCACTTT
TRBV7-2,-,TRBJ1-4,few,CASSSAGTVIEKLFF,TGTGCCAGCAGCTCAGCCGGGACGGTCATTGAAAAACTGTTTTTT
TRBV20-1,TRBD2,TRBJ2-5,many,CSASGGAVETQYF,TGCAGTGCTAGCGGGGGGGCAGTCGAGACCCAGTACTTC
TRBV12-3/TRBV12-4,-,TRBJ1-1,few,CASSTGRWITEAFF,TGTGCCAGCAGTACAGGGAGATGGATCACTGAAGCTTTCTTT
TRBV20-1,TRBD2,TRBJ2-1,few,CSASGYERLAGGGNEQFF,TGCAGTGCTAGCGGCTACGAAAGACTAGCGGGAGGGGGCAATGAGCAGTTCTTC
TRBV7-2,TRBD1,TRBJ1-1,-,CASSLRTGGELTEAFF,TGTGCCAGCAGCCTACGGACAGGGGGCGAACTCACTGAAGCTTTCTTT
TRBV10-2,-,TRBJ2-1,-,CASISRGAYNEQFF,TGCGCCAGCATCTCGCGCGGGGCCTACAATGAGCAGTTCTTC
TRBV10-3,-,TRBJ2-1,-,CAISVLQRSGNEQFF,TGTGCCATCAGTGTCCTTCAGAGGTCAGGGAATGAGCAGTTCTTC
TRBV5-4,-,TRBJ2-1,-,CASIGGGPSNEQFF,TGTGCCAGTATAGGGGGGGGGCCCTCGAATGAGCAGTTCTTC
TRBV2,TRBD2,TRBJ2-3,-,CASSVSGGWTDTQYF,TGTGCCAGCAGTGTGAGCGGGGGATGGACAGATACGCAGTATTTT
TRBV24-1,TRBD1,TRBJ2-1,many,CATSDPQGSSYNEQFF,TGTGCCACCAGTGATCCACAGGGGAGCTCCTACAATGAGCAGTTCTTC
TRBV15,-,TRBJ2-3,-,CATSGRQGLTDTQYF,TGTGCCACCAGCGGCCGACAGGGACTCACAGATACGCAGTATTTT
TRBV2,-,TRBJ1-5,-,CASRQQGAQPQHF,TGTGCCAGCAGACAACAGGGTGCTCAGCCCCAGCATTTT
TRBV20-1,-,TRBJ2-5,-,CSASMGETQYF,TGCAGTGCTAGCATGGGAGAGACCCAGTACTTC
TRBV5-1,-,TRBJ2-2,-,CASSPVEGNTGELFF,TGCGCCAGCAGCCCCGTGGAGGGGAACACCGGGGAGCTGTTTTTT
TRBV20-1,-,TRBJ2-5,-,CSAEGGIQETQYF,TGCAGTGCCGAGGGGGGGATCCAAGAGACCCAGTACTTC
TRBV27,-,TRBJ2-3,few,CASSPEGRGTDTQYF,TGTGCCAGCAGTCCGGAGGGCCGGGGCACAGATACGCAGTATTTT
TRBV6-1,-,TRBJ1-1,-,CASTTDRGNTEAFF,TGTGCCAGCACCACGGATCGGGGGAATACTGAAGCTTTCTTT
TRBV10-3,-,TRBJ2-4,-,CAISWEAKNIQYF,TGTGCCATCAGTTGGGAGGCCAAAAACATTCAGTACTTC
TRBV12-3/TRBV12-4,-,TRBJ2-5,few,CASSRQPRGETQYF,TGTGCCAGCAGTCGACAGCCCCGAGGGGAGACCCAGTACTTC
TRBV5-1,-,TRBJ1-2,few,CASSLLTGTISPSYGYTF,TGCGCCAGCAGCTTGCTGACAGGAACAATCTCACCTAGCTATGGCTACACCTTC
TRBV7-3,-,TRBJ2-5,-,CASSLNFGETQYF,TGTGCCAGCAGCTTAAACTTCGGGGAGACCCAGTACTTC
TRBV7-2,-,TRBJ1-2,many,CASSPRDTAFGYTF,TGTGCCAGCAGCCCCCGGGACACCGCTTTTGGCTACACCTTC
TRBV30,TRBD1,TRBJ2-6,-,CAWTRTGNGANVLTF,TGTGCCTGGACGCGGACAGGGAATGGGGCCAACGTCCTGACTTTC
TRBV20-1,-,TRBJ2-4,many,CSARGPSLAKNIQYF,TGCAGTGCTAGAGGCCCTAGCCTAGCCAAAAACATTCAGTACTTC
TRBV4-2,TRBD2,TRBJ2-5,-,CASSQGVSGVWETQYF,TGTGCCAGCAGCCAAGGTGTCAGCGGGGTTTGGGAGACCCAGTACTTC
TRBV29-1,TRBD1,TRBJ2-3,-,CSSGQGPADTQYF,TGCAGCAGCGGACAGGGCCCGGCAGATACGCAGTATTTT
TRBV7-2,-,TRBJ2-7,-,CASSLYQRSYEQYF,TGTGCCAGCAGCTTATATCAACGCTCCTACGAGCAGTACTTC
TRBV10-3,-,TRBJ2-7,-,CAISADGSYEQYF,TGTGCCATCAGTGCGGACGGATCCTACGAGCAGTACTTC
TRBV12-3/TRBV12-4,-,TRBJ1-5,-,CASSLTRSNQPQHF,TGTGCCAGCAGCCTGACAAGGAGCAATCAGCCCCAGCATTTT